A single sample gave rise to the 27 T cell receptor beta chains below, sequenced in a study of CD8+CD57+ T cells in acquired aplastic anemia. Genomic DNA acted as the template from which TCR beta VDJ combination and CDR3 sequence profiling were carried out. TCRdb redid the calling of the reads with MiXCR, one entry per CDR3 protein. Of 300,000 or so distinct CDR3 sequences in the sample, roughly 50% were seen once. The sample was sorted CD4+, CD8+, or CD8+CD57+ T cells (not recorded which) from PBMCs. These receptors originate from a human donor with severe aplastic anemia or a healthy control (not recorded which).

The chain couples TRBV5-6 to TRBJ2-7; the match to TRBD2 covers 8 bases. CDR1 SGHDT and CDR2 YYEEEE come from the germline V gene. The CDR3 is made up of 15 amino acids. The trim removed 3 bases at V and 4 bases at J, leaving 9 bases unmatched. CDR3 protein: CASSSLAAGEYEQYF. The CDR3, as DNA: TGTGCCAGCAGCTCACTGGCAGCGGGGGAATACGAGCAGTACTTC.

The chain couples TRBV2 to TRBJ2-5; D call uncertain. The germline V gene encodes CDR1 SNHLY and CDR2 FYNNEI. V lost 8 bases to trimming and J lost 0 bases, with 4 bases between them. There are 11 residues in the CDR3. The CDR3 DNA reads as TGTGCCAGCGGGTACCAAGAGACCCAGTACTTC. Residues: CASGYQETQYF. Full variable domain (rest looked up from reference TRBV2 and TRBJ2-5): EPEVTQTPSHQVTQMGQEVILRCVPISNHLYFYWYRQILGQKVEFLVSFYNNEISEKSEIFDDQFSVERPDGSNFTLKIRSTKLEDSAMYFCASGYQETQYFGPGTRLLVL.

Only a few counts were recorded for this clonotype. The CDR3 coding sequence is TGTGCCAGCAGCTTGGGAGGGTCCGAGCAGTACTTC. Translated: CASSLGGSEQYF. The chain uses TRBV5-4 and TRBJ2-7; D may be TRBD2 (5 bases). CDR1 and CDR2 (germline): SGHNT, YYREEE (reference sequence). Deletions cut 0 bases from V and 6 bases from J, with 7 bases between. This CDR3 is built from 12 residues.

The gene calls are TRBV7-8 and TRBJ2-7; no firm D call. This CDR3 is 15 amino acids long. The germline V gene has CDR1 SGHVS and CDR2 FQNEAQ. V was clipped by 1 base and J by 2 bases, with 12 bases between them. CDR3 amino acids: CASSLGRVVAYEQYF. The CDR3 DNA is TGTGCCAGCAGCTTAGGAAGGGTTGTTGCCTACGAGCAGTACTTC.

The CDR3 DNA sequence: TGCAGTGCTAGGCCCGTCAGACAGGGCTACAACTACGAGCAGTACTTC. Its protein product is CSARPVRQGYNYEQYF. The V call is TRBV20-1, the J call TRBJ2-7, with TRBD1 matching 7 bases. Germline-derived CDR1 and CDR2 are DFQATT and SNEGSKA (reference sequence). J lost 3 bases, V lost 3 bases, and 14 bases had no gene match. This CDR3 contains 16 residues.

V and J are TRBV19 and TRBJ1-1; TRBD1 aligns across 9 bases. The V gene's germline CDR1 is LNHDA and CDR2 SQIVND (reference sequence). CDR3 length: 16 amino acids. Trimming removed 5 bases from V and 0 bases from J; junction bases left unmatched: 7. CDR3 sequence reads: CASSPGQGPMNTEAFF. The CDR3 nucleotides read TGTGCCAGTAGTCCGGGACAGGGACCCATGAACACTGAAGCTTTCTTT. The variable domain in full, with the rest retrieved from reference TRBV19 and TRBJ1-1, is DGGITQSPKYLFRKEGQNVTLSCEQNLNHDAMYWYRQDPGQGLRLIYYSQIVNDFQKGDIAEGYSVSREKKESFPLTVTSAQKNPTAFYLCASSPGQGPMNTEAFFGQGTRLTVV.

The rearrangement joins TRBV7-2 to TRBJ1-2; TRBD1 aligns across 7 bases. CDR1 is SGHTA and CDR2 is FQGNSA in the germline V gene. J was trimmed by 4 bases and V by 5 bases; bases with no gene match: 4. The CDR3 totals 13 residues. DNA for the CDR3: TGTGCCAGCAGCCCGGACAGGTTCTATGGCTACACCTTC. Amino acid sequence: CASSPDRFYGYTF.

The J gene is TRBJ2-1, the V gene TRBV19; the D gene is possibly TRBD2 (6 bases). Germline V gives CDR1 LNHDA, CDR2 SQIVND (reference sequence). This CDR3 region has 15 residues. Deletions cut 3 bases from V and 5 bases from J, with 14 bases between. For the CDR3, the DNA is TGTGCCAGTAGTATTGGAGGGATGGGTAACAATGAGCAGTTCTTC. Protein: CASSIGGMGNNEQFF.

The rearrangement uses TRBV15 and TRBJ1-2; D unclear. There are 13 residues in the CDR3. V was cut by 0 bases and J by 0 bases, with 2 bases left in between. Germline lookup yields CDR1 LNHNV and CDR2 YYDKDF (reference sequence). As DNA, the CDR3 is TGTGCCACCAGCAGAGAGGCTAACTATGGCTACACCTTC. Encoded protein: CATSREANYGYTF.

The chain couples TRBV29-1 to TRBJ1-1, with 9 bases identical to TRBD1. Germline CDR1 is SQVTM and CDR2 is ANQGSEA. This CDR3 is 13 amino acids long. With 6 bases clipped from V and 4 bases from J, the junction kept 6 bases outside the gene matches. The CDR3 sequence: CSVTGGMGTEAFF. The CDR3 coding sequence is TGCAGCGTCACAGGGGGCATGGGCACTGAAGCTTTCTTT.

The rearrangement joins TRBV7-2 to TRBJ1-5, with D maybe TRBD1 (6 bases). Trimming took 4 bases from V and 1 from J, leaving 11 bases between them. The CDR3 is made up of 15 amino acids. The germline V gene encodes CDR1 SGHTA and CDR2 FQGNSA. CDR3 nucleotide sequence: TGTGCCAGCAGCTATAAGGGGGACAGCAATCAGCCCCAGCATTTT. It is translated as CASSYKGDSNQPQHF. Together with reference TRBV7-2 and TRBJ1-5, the CDR3 gives the full variable domain: GAGVSQSPSNKVTEKGKDVELRCDPISGHTALYWYRQSLGQGLEFLIYFQGNSAPDKSGLPSDRFSAERTGGSVSTLTIQRTQQEDSAVYLCASSYKGDSNQPQHFGDGTRLSIL.

This chain joins TRBV5-1 and TRBJ2-7; TRBD2 might be the D (6 bases). CDR1 SGHRS and CDR2 YFSETQ come from the germline V gene. V lost 4 bases, J lost 3 bases, and 14 bases lay in between. The CDR3 is 14 amino acids. CDR3: CASSRLGGGYEQYF. As DNA, the CDR3 is TGCGCCAGCAGCCGTCTGGGGGGTGGCTACGAGCAGTACTTC. Full variable domain (rest looked up from reference TRBV5-1 and TRBJ2-7): KAGVTQTPRYLIKTRGQQVTLSCSPISGHRSVSWYQQTPGQGLQFLFEYFSETQRNKGNFPGRFSGRQFSNSRSEMNVSTLELGDSALYLCASSRLGGGYEQYFGPGTRLTVT.

The chain joins TRBV19 to TRBJ1-2; no clear D. Trimming cost V 6 bases and J 0 bases, with 14 bases left between them. The germline V gene has CDR1 LNHDA and CDR2 SQIVND (reference sequence). This CDR3 has 15 amino acids. The CDR3 DNA follows: TGTGCCAGTAGGCGGGATGTGGCTACTAACTATGGCTACACCTTC. This encodes CASRRDVATNYGYTF.

The chain combines TRBV25-1 with TRBJ2-7; 9 bases align to TRBD1. The CDR3 has 17 amino acids. After removal of 7 bases from V and 1 base from J, the junction contained 14 bases not matched to a gene. Germline lookup yields CDR1 MGHDK and CDR2 SYGVNS. CDR3 amino acids: CASTFTTGGRDSYEQYF. The CDR3 DNA reads TGTGCCAGCACCTTCACAACAGGGGGCCGGGATTCCTACGAGCAGTACTTC.

V usage is TRBV7-9 and J usage is TRBJ1-2; TRBD1 matches at 7 bases. This CDR3 has 17 amino acids. V was clipped by 5 bases and J by 0 bases; unmatched bases: 12. Germline assignment: CDR1 SEHNR and CDR2 FQNEAQ (reference sequence). CDR3 in amino acids: CASSQETGTETNYGYTF. Written as DNA, the CDR3 is TGTGCCAGCAGCCAGGAAACCGGGACAGAGACTAACTATGGCTACACCTTC.

This clonotype has at least ten counts. The chain joins TRBV20-1 to TRBJ2-2; the match to TRBD1 covers 7 bases. Germline-derived CDR1 and CDR2 are DFQATT and SNEGSKA (reference sequence). V dropped 5 bases and J dropped 4; count of bases not matched to a gene: 7. The CDR3 is 14 amino acids. This chain's CDR3 is CSAAGQVGTGELFF. CDR3 DNA sequence: TGCAGTGCTGCAGGACAGGTCGGCACCGGGGAGCTGTTTTTT.

V and J are TRBV2 and TRBJ2-2; 7 bases fit TRBD1. CDR3 length: 16 residues. Germline loops: CDR1 SNHLY, CDR2 FYNNEI. V lost 3 bases and J lost 0; bases outside the gene matches: 4. CDR3: CASSEQGQSNTGELFF. The CDR3, as DNA: TGTGCCAGCAGTGAGCAGGGACAGTCGAACACCGGGGAGCTGTTTTTT.

This sequence joins TRBV9 and TRBJ1-6, with TRBD1 matching 7 bases. V trimming: 3 bases; J trimming: 7 bases; junction bases outside the gene matches: 13. The CDR3 covers 17 residues. The V gene's germline CDR1 is SGDLS and CDR2 YYNGEE. CDR3 in amino acids: CASSGTGDRRWNSPLHF. The CDR3 coding sequence is TGTGCCAGCAGCGGCACAGGGGACCGCCGTTGGAATTCACCCCTCCACTTT.

The chain has TRBV12-3 or TRBV12-4 and TRBJ2-7; D may correspond to TRBD1 or TRBD2 (5 bases each). V lost 6 bases, J lost 3 bases, and 12 bases lay in between. The length of the CDR3 is 13 residues. DNA for the CDR3: TGTGCCAGCAGCACTAGGGGCCTCTACGAGCAGTACTTC. It encodes CASSTRGLYEQYF.

The chain carries TRBV15 and TRBJ1-5, with TRBD1 as a possible D gene (5 bases). Per the germline V gene, CDR1 is LNHNV and CDR2 is YYDKDF (reference sequence). V was shortened by 2 bases and J by 1 base, with 9 bases between the two germline ends. The CDR3 extends over 15 amino acids. CDR3 sequence: CATSRLRDSNQPQHF. CDR3 DNA: TGTGCCACCAGCAGACTCCGGGACAGCAATCAGCCCCAGCATTTT.

There are many counts of this clonotype. The chain is built from TRBV5-1 and TRBJ2-7, with a possible D match to TRBD1 (6 bases). V lost 0 bases and J 4 bases, leaving 14 bases between the germline ends. Germline V lookup: CDR1 SGHRS, CDR2 YFSETQ. The CDR3 spans 15 residues. The CDR3 loop reads CASSLGMDSFYEQYF. In DNA form, the CDR3 reads TGCGCCAGCAGCTTGGGGATGGACAGTTTTTACGAGCAGTACTTC.

V usage is TRBV5-1 and J usage is TRBJ2-2; D gene ambiguous. V lost 5 bases, J lost 1 base, and 18 bases lay in between. Per the germline V gene, CDR1 is SGHRS and CDR2 is YFSETQ. This CDR3 has 17 amino acids. The chain's CDR3 is CASSYLPGERNTGELFF. CDR3 in DNA: TGCGCCAGCAGTTATCTACCCGGAGAGCGGAACACCGGGGAGCTGTTTTTT.

This chain connects TRBV7-9 to TRBJ2-7; tentatively, D is TRBD2 (6 bases). The CDR3 runs to 14 residues. Germline assignment: CDR1 SEHNR and CDR2 FQNEAQ (reference sequence). V gave up 4 bases and J gave up 3 bases, with 13 bases separating them. The CDR3 nucleotides read TGTGCCAGCAGCTCCCCGGGACTTGTCTACGAGCAGTACTTC. Protein: CASSSPGLVYEQYF.

The rearrangement uses TRBV6-2 or TRBV6-3 and TRBJ1-1; TRBD1 might be the D (6 bases). The CDR3 runs to 14 residues. V lost 0 bases, J lost 4 bases, and 9 bases lay in between. The germline V gene has CDR1 MNHEY and CDR2 SVGEGT. The CDR3 is CASSYSGGPTEAFF. The CDR3 DNA sequence: TGTGCCAGCAGTTACTCGGGGGGCCCCACTGAAGCTTTCTTT.

The V and J genes are TRBV7-2 and TRBJ2-7; 7 bases line up with TRBD1. The CDR3 runs to 15 residues. V shed 3 bases, J shed 3 bases, and the junction held 8 bases outside the gene matches. Per the germline V gene, CDR1 is SGHTA and CDR2 is FQGNSA. CDR3 DNA: TGTGCCAGCAGCTTTATAACGGGACAGCACTACGAGCAGTACTTC. This codes for CASSFITGQHYEQYF.

On this clonotype itself: This could be a read error, since a much larger clone is one nucleotide away. The V and J genes are TRBV3-1 and TRBJ2-2; D is uncertain. V lost 2 bases and J lost 0, with 4 bases in between. The CDR3 has 14 amino acids. Per germline, CDR1 LGHDT and CDR2 YNNKEL (reference sequence). CDR3 sequence reads: CASSQHSNTGELFF. CDR3 nucleotide sequence: TGTGCCAGCAGCCAACACTCGAACACCGGGGAGCTGTTTTTT.

The rearrangement links TRBV14 to TRBJ2-6, with a tentative D call TRBD2 (5 bases). Germline lookup yields CDR1 SGHDN and CDR2 FVKESK. The V gene lost 1 base and the J gene lost 5 bases, with 6 bases spanning the gap. This CDR3 region has 14 residues. The chain's CDR3 is CASSQAGWANVLTF. The CDR3 DNA follows: TGTGCCAGCAGCCAAGCGGGGTGGGCCAACGTCCTGACTTTC.